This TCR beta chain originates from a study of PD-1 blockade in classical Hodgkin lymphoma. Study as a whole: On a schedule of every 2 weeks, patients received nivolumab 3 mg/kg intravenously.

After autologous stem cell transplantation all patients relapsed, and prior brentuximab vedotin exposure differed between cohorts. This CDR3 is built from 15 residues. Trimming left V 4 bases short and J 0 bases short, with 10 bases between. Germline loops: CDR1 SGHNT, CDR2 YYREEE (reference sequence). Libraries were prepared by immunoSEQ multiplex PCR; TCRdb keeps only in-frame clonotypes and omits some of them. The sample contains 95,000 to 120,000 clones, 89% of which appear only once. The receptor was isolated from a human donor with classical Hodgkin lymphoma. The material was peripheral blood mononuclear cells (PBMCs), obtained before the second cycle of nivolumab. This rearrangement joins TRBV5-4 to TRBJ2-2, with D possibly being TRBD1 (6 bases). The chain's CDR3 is CASSRRTANTGELFF. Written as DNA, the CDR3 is TGTGCCAGCAGCAGGAGGACAGCGAACACCGGGGAGCTGTTTTTT.